Sequencing of this T cell receptor (beta chain) was carried out in a study of regulatory T cells in long-lasting Graves disease. This clonotype was counted only a few times. Antigen specificity is unknown. Building of the TCR beta libraries involved iRepertoire HTBI primers and Arm-PCR of CDR3 regions. TCRdb called the multiplex PCR reads again in MiXCR, with one record for every CDR3 protein. The sample contains 300,000 or so distinct CDR3 sequences, roughly a fifth of which appear only once. Time point noted: persistent/refractory GD, antithyroid drugs over 5 years with positive TRAb. RNA isolated from PBMCs was used to make the TCR library. The length of the CDR3 is 14 residues. In germline, CDR1 is LNHDA, CDR2 SQIVND (reference sequence). V lost 5 bases to trimming and J lost 4 bases; unmatched junction nucleotides: 7. General study findings and limits: Favored gene segments in persistent disease were TRBV28, TRBJ1-2 and TRBJ2-5.

Here the sequenced sample was peripheral blood mononuclear cells (PBMCs), taken when the disease was refractory, from a patient treated with antithyroid drugs. The chain combines TRBV19 with TRBJ1-1; the match to TRBD1 covers 7 bases. This receptor was obtained from a female donor with Graves disease. CDR3 loop: CASSRQGAGTEAFF. The CDR3 region has the DNA TGTGCCAGTAGTCGACAGGGTGCTGGCACTGAAGCTTTCTTT. The full variable domain, completed using reference TRBV19 and TRBJ1-1, is DGGITQSPKYLFRKEGQNVTLSCEQNLNHDAMYWYRQDPGQGLRLIYYSQIVNDFQKGDIAEGYSVSREKKESFPLTVTSAQKNPTAFYLCASSRQGAGTEAFFGQGTRLTVV.